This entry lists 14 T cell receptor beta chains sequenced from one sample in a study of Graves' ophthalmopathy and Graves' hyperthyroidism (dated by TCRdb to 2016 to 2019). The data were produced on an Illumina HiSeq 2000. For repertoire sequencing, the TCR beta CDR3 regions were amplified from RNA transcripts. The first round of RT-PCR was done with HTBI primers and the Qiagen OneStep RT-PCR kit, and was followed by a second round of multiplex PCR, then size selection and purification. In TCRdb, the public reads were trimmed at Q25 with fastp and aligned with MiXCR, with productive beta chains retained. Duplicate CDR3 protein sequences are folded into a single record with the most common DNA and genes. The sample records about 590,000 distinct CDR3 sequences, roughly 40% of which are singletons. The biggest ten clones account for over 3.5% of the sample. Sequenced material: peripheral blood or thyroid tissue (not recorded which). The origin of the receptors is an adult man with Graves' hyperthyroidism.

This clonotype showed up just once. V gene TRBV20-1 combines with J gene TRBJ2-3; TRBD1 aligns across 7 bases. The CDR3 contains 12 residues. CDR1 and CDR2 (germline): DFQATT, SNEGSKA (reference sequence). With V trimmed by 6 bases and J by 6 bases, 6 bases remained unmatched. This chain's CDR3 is CSALQGWDTQYF. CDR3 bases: TGCAGTGCGCTACAGGGGTGGGATACGCAGTATTTT.

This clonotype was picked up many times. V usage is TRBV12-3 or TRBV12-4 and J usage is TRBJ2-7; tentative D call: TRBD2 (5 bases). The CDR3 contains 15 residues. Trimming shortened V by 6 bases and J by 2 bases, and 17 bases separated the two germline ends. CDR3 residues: CASSTTPRGPYEQYF. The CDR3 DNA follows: TGTGCCAGCAGCACCACACCCCGGGGTCCCTACGAGCAGTACTTC.

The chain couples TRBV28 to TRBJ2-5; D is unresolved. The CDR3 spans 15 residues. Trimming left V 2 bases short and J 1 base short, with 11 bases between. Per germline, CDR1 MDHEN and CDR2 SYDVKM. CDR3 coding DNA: TGTGCCAGCAGTTTAGCTACCCACAGCCAAGAGACCCAGTACTTC. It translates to CASSLATHSQETQYF.

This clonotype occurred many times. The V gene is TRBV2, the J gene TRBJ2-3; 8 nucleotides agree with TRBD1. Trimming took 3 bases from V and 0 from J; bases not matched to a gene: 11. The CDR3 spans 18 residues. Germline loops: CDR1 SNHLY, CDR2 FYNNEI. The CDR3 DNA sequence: TGTGCCAGCAGTGATACAAGGGCAGGGGGCCATAGCACAGATACGCAGTATTTT. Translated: CASSDTRAGGHSTDTQYF.

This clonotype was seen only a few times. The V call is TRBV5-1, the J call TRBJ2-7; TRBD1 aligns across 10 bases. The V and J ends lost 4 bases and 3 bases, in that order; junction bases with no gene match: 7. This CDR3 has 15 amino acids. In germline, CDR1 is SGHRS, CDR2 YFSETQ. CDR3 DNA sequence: TGCGCCAGCAGCCTAGGGACAGGGGTACTCTACGAGCAGTACTTC. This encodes CASSLGTGVLYEQYF.

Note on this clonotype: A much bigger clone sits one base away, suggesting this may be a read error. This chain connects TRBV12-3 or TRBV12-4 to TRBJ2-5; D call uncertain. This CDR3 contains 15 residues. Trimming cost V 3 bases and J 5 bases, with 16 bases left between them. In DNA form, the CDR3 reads TGTGCCAGCAGTTTTCACCCTCGTCCGGAGGAGACCCAGTACTTC. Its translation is CASSFHPRPEETQYF.

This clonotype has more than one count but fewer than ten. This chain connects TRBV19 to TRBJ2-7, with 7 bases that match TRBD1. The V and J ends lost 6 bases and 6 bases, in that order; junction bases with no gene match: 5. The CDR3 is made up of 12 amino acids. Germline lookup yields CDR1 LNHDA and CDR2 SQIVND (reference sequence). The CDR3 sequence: CASSHRGGEQYF. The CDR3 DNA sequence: TGTGCCAGTAGCCACAGGGGCGGCGAGCAGTACTTC.

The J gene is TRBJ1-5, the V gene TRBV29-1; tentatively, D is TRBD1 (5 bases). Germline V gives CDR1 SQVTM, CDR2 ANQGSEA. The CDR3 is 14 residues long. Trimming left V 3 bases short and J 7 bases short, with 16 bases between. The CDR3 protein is CSVDGLGQGQPQHF. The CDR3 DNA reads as TGCAGCGTTGACGGATTGGGGCAGGGACAGCCCCAGCATTTT.

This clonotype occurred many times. The CDR3 spells CASTTFRGDEQYF. As DNA, the CDR3 is TGTGCCAGCACCACCTTCCGAGGGGACGAGCAGTACTTC. The chain carries TRBV6-1 and TRBJ2-7, with D tentatively TRBD1 or TRBD2 (5 bases each). The CDR3 runs to 13 residues. Trimming took 7 bases from V and 5 from J, leaving 15 bases between them. Germline V gene lookup returns CDR1 MNHNS and CDR2 SASEGT.

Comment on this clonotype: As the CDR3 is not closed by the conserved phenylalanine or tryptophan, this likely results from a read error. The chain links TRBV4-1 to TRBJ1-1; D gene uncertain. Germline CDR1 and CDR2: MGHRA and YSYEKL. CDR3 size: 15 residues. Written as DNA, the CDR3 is TGTGCCAGCAGCCAAGATCCCCCAGAGAACACTGAAGCTTTCTCT. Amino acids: CASSQDPPENTEAFS.

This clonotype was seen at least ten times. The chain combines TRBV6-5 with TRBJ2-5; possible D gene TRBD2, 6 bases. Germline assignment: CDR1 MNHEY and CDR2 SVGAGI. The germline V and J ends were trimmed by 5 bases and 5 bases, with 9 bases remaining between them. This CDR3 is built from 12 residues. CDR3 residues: CASSAAGETQYF. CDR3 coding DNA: TGTGCCAGCAGTGCCGCGGGGGAGACCCAGTACTTC.

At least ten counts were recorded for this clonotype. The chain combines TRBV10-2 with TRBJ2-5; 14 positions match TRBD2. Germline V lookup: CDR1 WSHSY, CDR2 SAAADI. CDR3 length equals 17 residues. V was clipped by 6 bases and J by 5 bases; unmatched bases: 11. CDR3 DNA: TGCGCCAGCAGCGCCGGGACTAGCGGGAGAAAGGGGGAGACCCAGTACTTC. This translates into CASSAGTSGRKGETQYF.

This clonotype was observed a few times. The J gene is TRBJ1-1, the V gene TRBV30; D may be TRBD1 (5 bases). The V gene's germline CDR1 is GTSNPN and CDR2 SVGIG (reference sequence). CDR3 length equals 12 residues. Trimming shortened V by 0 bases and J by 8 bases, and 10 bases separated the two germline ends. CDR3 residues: CAWSVDTQEAFF. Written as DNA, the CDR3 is TGTGCCTGGAGTGTGGACACCCAGGAAGCTTTCTTT.

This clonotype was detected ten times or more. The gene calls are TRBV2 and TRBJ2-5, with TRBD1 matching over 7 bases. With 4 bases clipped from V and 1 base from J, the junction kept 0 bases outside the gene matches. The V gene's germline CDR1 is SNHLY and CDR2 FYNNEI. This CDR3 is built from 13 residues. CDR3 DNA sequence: TGTGCCAGCAGTGGGGACAGCCAAGAGACCCAGTACTTC. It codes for CASSGDSQETQYF.